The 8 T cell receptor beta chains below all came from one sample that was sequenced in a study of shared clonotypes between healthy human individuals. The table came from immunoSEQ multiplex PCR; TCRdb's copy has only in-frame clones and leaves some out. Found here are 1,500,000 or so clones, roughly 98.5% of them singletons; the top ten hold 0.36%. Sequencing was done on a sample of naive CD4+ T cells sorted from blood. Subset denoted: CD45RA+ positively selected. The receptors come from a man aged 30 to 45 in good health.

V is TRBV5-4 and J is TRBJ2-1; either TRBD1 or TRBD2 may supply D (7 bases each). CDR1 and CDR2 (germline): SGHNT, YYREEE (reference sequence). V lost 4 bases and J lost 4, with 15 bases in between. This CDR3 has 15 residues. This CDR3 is CASSPRGTAYNEQFF. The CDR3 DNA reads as TGTGCCAGCAGCCCGCGGGGGACAGCATACAATGAGCAGTTCTTC.

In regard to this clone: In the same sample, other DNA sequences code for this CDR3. The CDR3 sequence: CASSLFTDTQYF. In DNA form, the CDR3 reads TGTGCCAGCAGCCTCTTCACAGATACGCAGTATTTT. The gene calls are TRBV5-6 and TRBJ2-3; D not certain. The CDR3 runs 12 residues. V lost 4 bases, J lost 2 bases, and 5 bases lay in between. Looked up from germline, CDR1 is SGHDT and CDR2 is YYEEEE.

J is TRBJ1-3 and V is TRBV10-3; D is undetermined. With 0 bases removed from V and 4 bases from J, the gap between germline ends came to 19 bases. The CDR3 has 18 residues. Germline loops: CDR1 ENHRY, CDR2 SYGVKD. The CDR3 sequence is CAISESTLISAGGNTIYF. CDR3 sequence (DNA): TGTGCCATCAGTGAGTCGACTCTCATCAGCGCAGGAGGAAACACCATATATTTT.

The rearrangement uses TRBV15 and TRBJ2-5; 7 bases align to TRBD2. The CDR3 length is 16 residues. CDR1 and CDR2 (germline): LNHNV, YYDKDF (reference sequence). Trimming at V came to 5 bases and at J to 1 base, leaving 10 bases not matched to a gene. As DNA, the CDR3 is TGTGCCACCAGCCCCCTGGGGCGGGGGATCCAAGAGACCCAGTACTTC. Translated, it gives CATSPLGRGIQETQYF. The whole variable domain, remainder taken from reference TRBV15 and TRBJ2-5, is DAMVIQNPRYQVTQFGKPVTLSCSQTLNHNVMYWYQQKSSQAPKLLFHYYDKDFNNEADTPDNFQSRRPNTSFCFLDIRSPGLGDTAMYLCATSPLGRGIQETQYFGPGTRLLVL.

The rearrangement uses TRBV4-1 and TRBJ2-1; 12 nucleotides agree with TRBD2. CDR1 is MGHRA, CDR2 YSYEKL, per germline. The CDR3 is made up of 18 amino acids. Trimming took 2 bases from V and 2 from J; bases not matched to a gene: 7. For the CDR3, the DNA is TGCGCCAGCAGCCAAAGCCCCGGACTAGCGGGACCCTACAATGAGCAGTTCTTC. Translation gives CASSQSPGLAGPYNEQFF.

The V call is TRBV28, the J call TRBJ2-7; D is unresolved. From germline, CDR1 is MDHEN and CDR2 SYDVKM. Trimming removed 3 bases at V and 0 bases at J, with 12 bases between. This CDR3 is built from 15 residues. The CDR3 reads CASSFLQRSSYEQYF. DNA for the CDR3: TGTGCCAGCAGTTTTCTCCAGCGATCCTCCTACGAGCAGTACTTC. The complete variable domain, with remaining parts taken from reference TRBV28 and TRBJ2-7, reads DVKVTQSSRYLVKRTGEKVFLECVQDMDHENMFWYRQDPGLGLRLIYFSYDVKMKEKGDIPEGYSVSREKKERFSLILESASTNQTSMYLCASSFLQRSSYEQYFGPGTRLTVT.

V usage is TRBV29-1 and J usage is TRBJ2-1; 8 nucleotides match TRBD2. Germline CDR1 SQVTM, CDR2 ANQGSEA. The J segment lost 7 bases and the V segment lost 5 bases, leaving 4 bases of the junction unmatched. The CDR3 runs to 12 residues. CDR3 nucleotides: TGCAGCGTTCGTCGGGGGGGGAATGAGCAGTTCTTC. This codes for CSVRRGGNEQFF.

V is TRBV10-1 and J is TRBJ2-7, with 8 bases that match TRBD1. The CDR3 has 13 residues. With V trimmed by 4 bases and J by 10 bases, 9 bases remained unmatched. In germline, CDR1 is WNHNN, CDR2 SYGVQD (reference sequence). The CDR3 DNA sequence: TGCGCCAGCAGTGTGAAAACAGGGGGTAATCAGTACTTC. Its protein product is CASSVKTGGNQYF.